Below are 30 T cell receptor beta chains sequenced from a single sample in a study of early T cells in non-severe SARS-CoV-2 infection. TCRdb ran MiXCR on the 5' RACE reads and lists one entry per CDR3 protein. The sample holds tens of thousands of distinct CDR3 sequences, around 12% seen once. The starting material was whole blood, obtained at baseline. These receptors originate from an adult who was a healthcare worker with PCR-confirmed SARS-CoV-2 infection or an uninfected control (not recorded which). The donor label of this sample is uncertain.

This clonotype was found a few times. The rearrangement uses TRBV11-2 and TRBJ2-3, with D perhaps TRBD2 (6 bases). This CDR3 has 15 amino acids. CDR1 is SGHAT, CDR2 FQNNGV, per germline. V was shortened by 3 bases and J by 2 bases, with 12 bases between the two germline ends. In nucleotides, the CDR3 is TGTGCCAGCAGCTTGGCGGGCGGGATCACAGATACGCAGTATTTT. It is translated as CASSLAGGITDTQYF. The full variable domain, with the rest looked up from reference TRBV11-2 and TRBJ2-3, is EAGVAQSPRYKIIEKRQSVAFWCNPISGHATLYWYQQILGQGPKLLIQFQNNGVVDDSQLPKDRFSAERLKGVDSTLKIQPAKLEDSAVYLCASSLAGGITDTQYFGPGTRLTVL.

This clonotype was counted ten times or more. This sequence joins TRBV24-1 and TRBJ2-1, with 7 bases matching TRBD2. After removal of 6 bases from V and 3 bases from J, the junction contained 4 bases not matched to a gene. The germline V gene has CDR1 KGHDR and CDR2 SFDVKD. The CDR3 contains 14 residues. CDR3: CATSLGGGYNEQFF. CDR3 in DNA: TGTGCCACCAGTTTGGGGGGGGGCTACAATGAGCAGTTCTTC.

V gene TRBV6-6 combines with J gene TRBJ1-1; D is possibly TRBD1 (5 bases). This CDR3 region has 14 residues. The germline CDR1 and CDR2 sequences are MNHNY and SVGAGI (reference sequence). V lost 2 bases and J lost 3, with 10 bases in between. CDR3 amino acids: CASSYKAGYTEAFF. The CDR3 nucleotides read TGTGCCAGCAGTTACAAGGCAGGGTACACTGAAGCTTTCTTT.

The chain uses TRBV10-2 and TRBJ1-1, with D uncertain. With 1 base removed from V and 1 base from J, the gap between germline ends came to 13 bases. This CDR3 contains 16 residues. Germline loops: CDR1 WSHSY, CDR2 SAAADI. The CDR3 loop is CASSEWGRQRNTEAFF. For the CDR3, the DNA is TGCGCCAGCAGTGAGTGGGGTAGGCAACGGAACACTGAAGCTTTCTTT.

This clonotype was observed a handful of times. This chain joins TRBV5-1 and TRBJ2-4, with D perhaps TRBD2 (6 bases). The germline V gene has CDR1 SGHRS and CDR2 YFSETQ. The CDR3 sequence is 17 residues long. V was shortened by 0 bases and J by 1 base, with 14 bases between the two germline ends. The DNA of the CDR3 is TGCGCCAGCAGCTTGGGGCGGGGCGGCGACGCCAAAAACATTCAGTACTTC. It encodes CASSLGRGGDAKNIQYF.

This clonotype was recorded many times. This chain uses TRBV25-1 with TRBJ2-5; the match to TRBD2 covers 11 bases. Germline lookup yields CDR1 MGHDK and CDR2 SYGVNS. There are 16 residues in the CDR3. With V trimmed by 3 bases and J by 6 bases, 9 bases remained unmatched. The CDR3 region is CASSDPPASGRQTQYF. Here the CDR3 DNA reads TGTGCCAGCAGTGACCCCCCGGCTAGCGGGAGGCAGACCCAGTACTTC.

The sample holds many counts of this clonotype. The V call is TRBV18, the J call TRBJ2-2, with D perhaps given as TRBD1 or TRBD2 (5 bases each). V lost 6 bases, J lost 0 bases, and 11 bases lay in between. The germline V gene has CDR1 KGHSH and CDR2 LQKENI. This CDR3 spans 15 amino acids. CDR3 DNA sequence: TGTGCCAGCTCCCCGGGACGGTCGAACACCGGGGAGCTGTTTTTT. This codes for CASSPGRSNTGELFF.

V gene TRBV18 combines with J gene TRBJ2-4; D is perhaps TRBD2 (6 bases). The germline CDR1 and CDR2 sequences are KGHSH and LQKENI. V was trimmed by 6 bases and J by 0 bases, leaving 15 bases between them. This CDR3 comprises 16 residues. CDR3 in amino acids: CASSHPGDLAKNIQYF. CDR3 nucleotides: TGTGCCAGCTCGCACCCGGGGGATCTAGCCAAAAACATTCAGTACTTC.

The chain has TRBV6-6 and TRBJ2-1; 8 bases align to TRBD2. V trimming: 5 bases; J trimming: 8 bases; junction bases outside the gene matches: 5. The CDR3 covers 13 residues. Germline V CDR1 and CDR2: MNHNY, SVGAGI (reference sequence). CDR3 nucleotide sequence: TGTGCCAGCAGTGGAGGACTAGCCGATGAGCAGTTCTTC. This encodes CASSGGLADEQFF.

This clonotype was found once. V usage is TRBV3-1 and J usage is TRBJ2-5; no reliable D call. V shed 5 bases and J shed 0 bases, with 13 bases lying between them. CDR3 length equals 15 residues. The V gene's germline CDR1 is LGHDT and CDR2 YNNKEL (reference sequence). CDR3 region: CASSESMGYQETQYF. CDR3 nucleotides: TGTGCCAGCAGCGAATCCATGGGCTACCAAGAGACCCAGTACTTC.

This clonotype was seen more than once but under ten times. This rearrangement joins TRBV9 to TRBJ2-7; TRBD2 might be the D (6 bases). The V and J ends lost 3 bases and 7 bases respectively, with 23 bases between them. Germline CDR1 and CDR2: SGDLS and YYNGEE. The CDR3 loop spans 16 amino acids. In nucleotides, the CDR3 is TGTGCCAGCAGCGCTCGACTAGTTTGGGATCCTCTGGAGCAGTACTTC. It is translated as CASSARLVWDPLEQYF.

The V and J genes are TRBV10-3 and TRBJ2-7, with D possibly called TRBD1 or TRBD2 (5 bases each). Germline V CDR1 and CDR2: ENHRY, SYGVKD. V lost 10 bases to trimming and J lost 6 bases, with 16 bases between them. The CDR3 is made up of 12 amino acids. CDR3 nucleotides: TGTGCCAACCGTGGGGACGTCGGCGAGCAGTACTTC. This sequence encodes CANRGDVGEQYF.

V gene TRBV29-1 combines with J gene TRBJ1-2; no clear D gene. V shed 1 base and J shed 2 bases, with 2 bases lying between them. CDR3 length: 11 residues. Per the germline V gene, CDR1 is SQVTM and CDR2 is ANQGSEA. CDR3 in amino acids: CSVEGNYGYTF. The CDR3 region has the DNA TGCAGCGTTGAAGGGAACTATGGCTACACCTTC. Full variable domain (outside the CDR3, taken from reference TRBV29-1 and TRBJ1-2): SAVISQKPSRDICQRGTSLTIQCQVDSQVTMMFWYRQQPGQSLTLIATANQGSEATYESGFVIDKFPISRPNLTFSTLTVSNMSPEDSSIYLCSVEGNYGYTFGSGTRLTVV.

This sequence joins TRBV2 and TRBJ2-5; 14 bases line up with TRBD2. V lost 4 bases, J lost 4 bases, and 5 bases stayed unmatched. This CDR3 contains 16 residues. Germline V gene sequence: CDR1 SNHLY, CDR2 FYNNEI. CDR3 sequence: CASSAPGLAGAETQYF. CDR3 sequence (DNA): TGTGCCAGCAGTGCCCCGGGACTAGCGGGAGCAGAGACCCAGTACTTC.

This clonotype was picked up a small number of times. The V and J genes are TRBV7-2 and TRBJ2-7, with 8 bases aligning to TRBD2. The junction had 8 bases not matched to a gene; V was cut back by 5 bases and J by 2 bases. The CDR3 covers 15 residues. Germline lookup yields CDR1 SGHTA and CDR2 FQGNSA. This chain's CDR3 is CASSVGSGDTYEQYF. The CDR3 DNA is TGTGCCAGCAGCGTAGGTAGCGGGGACACCTACGAGCAGTACTTC.

This clonotype has a handful of counts. The rearrangement links TRBV7-9 to TRBJ1-1, with D possibly TRBD1 on 5 matching bases. The V and J ends lost 3 bases and 8 bases respectively, with 7 bases between them. The CDR3 spans 11 residues. CDR1 is SEHNR and CDR2 is FQNEAQ in the germline V gene (reference sequence). The CDR3 region has the DNA TGTGCCAGCAGCTTGACAGAAGAAGCTTTCTTT. Translated, it gives CASSLTEEAFF.

The chain employs TRBV20-1 and TRBJ1-1; no clear D. This CDR3 comprises 11 residues. Germline V gene sequence: CDR1 DFQATT, CDR2 SNEGSKA (reference sequence). V lost 6 bases and J 4 bases, leaving 9 bases between the germline ends. CDR3 region: CSAPWGTEAFF. CDR3 in DNA: TGCAGTGCCCCGTGGGGCACTGAAGCTTTCTTT.

This rearrangement joins TRBV7-2 to TRBJ2-3, with D possibly TRBD2 on 5 matching bases. The CDR3 runs 13 residues. Deletions cut 3 bases from V and 6 bases from J, with 10 bases between. Germline CDR1 and CDR2: SGHTA and FQGNSA. DNA of the CDR3: TGTGCCAGCAGCTTTGCCCCGGGGGATACGCAGTATTTT. Translating it yields CASSFAPGDTQYF.

This clonotype was seen repeatedly, ten times or more. The chain joins TRBV11-1 to TRBJ2-7, with a tentative D call TRBD2 (6 bases). The germline V gene encodes CDR1 SGHAT and CDR2 FQDESV (reference sequence). The CDR3 loop spans 13 amino acids. The V and J ends lost 4 bases and 7 bases respectively, with 14 bases between them. In DNA form, the CDR3 reads TGTGCCAGCAGCTCCCCCCTTGGGGGGGAGCAGTACTTC. Translation gives CASSSPLGGEQYF.

In the case of this clonotype: The junction does not match germline at one end; this may be a read error. This CDR3 is CASSKTLYEQYF. As DNA, the CDR3 is TGTGCCAGCAGCAAGACTCTCTACGAACAGTACTTC. This chain joins TRBV11-2 and TRBJ2-7, with D uncertain. The CDR3 sequence is 12 residues long. Germline CDR1 SGHAT, CDR2 FQNNGV.

This clonotype was detected many times. The chain carries TRBV12-2 and TRBJ1-1. TRBV12-2 is a pseudogene. This CDR3 has 12 residues. DNA for the CDR3: TGTGCAAGTCTGTGGCTGAACACTGAAGCTTTCTTT. Translation gives CASLWLNTEAFF.

This clonotype was counted only a few times. The chain joins TRBV5-4 to TRBJ2-3, with TRBD2 matching over 11 bases. Germline CDR1 is SGHNT and CDR2 is YYREEE (reference sequence). The CDR3 extends over 16 amino acids. The ends lost 1 base at V and 6 bases at J; junction bases unmatched: 7. CDR3 loop: CASSLRLAGGLDTQYF. The CDR3 nucleotides are TGTGCCAGCAGCTTGCGGCTAGCGGGGGGCCTGGATACGCAGTATTTT.

This clonotype showed up just a few times. V is TRBV11-2 and J is TRBJ2-7; 7 nucleotides align to TRBD1. The CDR3 has 13 amino acids. J gave up 3 bases and V 4 bases, and 3 bases lay outside the gene matches. Germline V gene sequence: CDR1 SGHAT, CDR2 FQNNGV. The CDR3 sequence: CASSSRDSYEQYF. Written as DNA, the CDR3 is TGTGCCAGCAGCTCACGGGACAGCTACGAGCAGTACTTC.

The chain links TRBV7-2 to TRBJ2-1, with unresolved D. Deletions cut 5 bases from V and 7 bases from J, with 15 bases between. CDR1 SGHTA and CDR2 FQGNSA come from the germline V gene. There are 14 residues in the CDR3. CDR3 loop: CASSPSDADNEQFF. CDR3 DNA sequence: TGTGCCAGCAGCCCCTCGGACGCGGATAATGAGCAGTTCTTC.

The V gene is TRBV7-3, the J gene TRBJ2-3, with 10 bases that match TRBD2. The CDR3 loop spans 16 amino acids. Losses at the gene ends were 5 bases for V and 0 bases for J; bases not matched to a gene: 5. Germline V gene sequence: CDR1 SGHTA, CDR2 FQGTGA. CDR3 nucleotides: TGTGCCAGCAGCCGTGGACTAGCGGAGAGCACAGATACGCAGTATTTT. This sequence encodes CASSRGLAESTDTQYF.

This clonotype has a handful of counts. The J gene is TRBJ2-1, the V gene TRBV11-1, with D maybe TRBD2 (6 bases). Between the trimmed V and J ends, which lost 0 bases and 4 bases, there was a span of 13 bases. The CDR3 has 16 residues. Germline CDR1 SGHAT, CDR2 FQDESV (reference sequence). The CDR3 reads CASSLAKSSAYNEQFF. The CDR3 region has the DNA TGTGCCAGCAGCTTAGCGAAGTCTAGCGCTTACAATGAGCAGTTCTTC.

The V call is TRBV29-1, the J call TRBJ1-2; TRBD1 agrees at 7 bases. The V segment lost 7 bases and the J segment 5 bases; nucleotides outside the gene matches: 13. This CDR3 region has 14 residues. Germline V gene data show CDR1 as SQVTM and CDR2 as ANQGSEA. The CDR3 reads CSASDRDFPYGYTF. DNA for the CDR3: TGCAGCGCATCTGACAGGGACTTCCCTTATGGCTACACCTTC. The complete variable domain, with remaining parts taken from reference TRBV29-1 and TRBJ1-2, reads SAVISQKPSRDICQRGTSLTIQCQVDSQVTMMFWYRQQPGQSLTLIATANQGSEATYESGFVIDKFPISRPNLTFSTLTVSNMSPEDSSIYLCSASDRDFPYGYTFGSGTRLTVV.

The chain combines TRBV5-1 with TRBJ1-2, with TRBD1 matching over 7 bases. CDR3 length equals 13 residues. Germline trimming cut 2 bases from V and 4 bases from J; bases unmatched to any gene: 2. Germline-derived CDR1 and CDR2 are SGHRS and YFSETQ. DNA for the CDR3: TGCGCCAGCAGCTTAGGGGACAGCTATGGCTACACCTTC. It encodes CASSLGDSYGYTF.

This clonotype was observed many times. The chain couples TRBV20-1 to TRBJ2-1; D is ambiguous. CDR3 size: 10 residues. Germline V CDR1 and CDR2: DFQATT, SNEGSKA (reference sequence). V lost 5 bases, J lost 9 bases, and 8 bases lay in between. In nucleotides, the CDR3 is TGCAGTGCTCGTAGTATTGAGCAGTTCTTC. Translating gives CSARSIEQFF.

This sequence joins TRBV6-2 or TRBV6-3 and TRBJ2-1, with 7 bases fitting TRBD2. The CDR3 loop spans 15 amino acids. The germline V gene encodes CDR1 MNHEY and CDR2 SVGEGT. J was trimmed by 7 bases and V by 6 bases; bases with no gene match: 12. The CDR3 protein is CASRPNRDYRNEQFF. CDR3 DNA: TGTGCCAGCAGACCTAACCGGGACTATAGGAATGAGCAGTTCTTC.